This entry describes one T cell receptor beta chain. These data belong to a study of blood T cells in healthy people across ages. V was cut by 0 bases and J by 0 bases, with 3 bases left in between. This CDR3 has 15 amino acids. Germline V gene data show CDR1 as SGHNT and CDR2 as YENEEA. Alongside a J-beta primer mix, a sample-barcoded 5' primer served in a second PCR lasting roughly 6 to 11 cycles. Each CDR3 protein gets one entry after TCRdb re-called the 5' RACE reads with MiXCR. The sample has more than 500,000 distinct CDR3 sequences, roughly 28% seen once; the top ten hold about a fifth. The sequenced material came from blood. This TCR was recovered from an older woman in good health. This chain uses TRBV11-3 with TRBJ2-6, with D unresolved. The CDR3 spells CASSLDISGANVLTF. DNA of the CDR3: TGTGCCAGCAGCTTAGACATCTCTGGGGCCAACGTCCTGACTTTC.